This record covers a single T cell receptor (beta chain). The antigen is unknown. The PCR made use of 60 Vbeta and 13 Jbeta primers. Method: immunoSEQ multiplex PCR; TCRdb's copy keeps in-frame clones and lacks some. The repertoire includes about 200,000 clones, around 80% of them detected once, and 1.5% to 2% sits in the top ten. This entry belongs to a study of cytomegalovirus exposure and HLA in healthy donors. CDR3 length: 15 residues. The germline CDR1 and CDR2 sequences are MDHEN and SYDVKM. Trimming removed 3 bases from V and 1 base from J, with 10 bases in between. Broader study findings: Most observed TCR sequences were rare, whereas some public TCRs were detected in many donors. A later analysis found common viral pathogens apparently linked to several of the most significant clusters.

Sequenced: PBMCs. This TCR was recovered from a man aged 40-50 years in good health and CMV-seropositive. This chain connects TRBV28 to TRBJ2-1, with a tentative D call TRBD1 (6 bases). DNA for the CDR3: TGTGCCAGCAGTTTCTTAGGGGGTTCCTACAATGAGCAGTTCTTC. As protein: CASSFLGGSYNEQFF.